This TCR beta chain was obtained from a study of a mutant IDH1 vaccine in newly diagnosed glioma. In the study overall: First vaccine doses came 4-6 weeks after radiotherapy alone, or with temozolomide cycles. Patients were pretreated with radiotherapy, temozolomide, or both, mostly both.

Assay: immunoSEQ multiplex PCR; the TCRdb copy retains only in-frame clones and omits some. This sample has approximately 43,000 clones, with 85% to 90% found just once. Time point indicated: week 35, safety follow-up. Vaccination comprised doses that each held 300 ug of mutant IDH1 20-mer peptide, plus topical imiquimod. At weeks 1, 3, 5, 7, 11, 15, 19 and 23, patients received a vaccination, eight in all. Per the germline V gene, CDR1 is LNHDA and CDR2 is SQIVND (reference sequence). The CDR3 consists of 17 residues. After removal of 5 bases from V and 4 bases from J, the junction contained 16 bases not matched to a gene. This clone was counted between two and nine times. Antigen: not known. Overall study results and limits: Seemingly, pseudoprogression had no relation to changes in the top peripheral T cell clonotypes.

The V gene is TRBV19, the J gene TRBJ1-2; TRBD1 matches at 7 bases. The sample in question was PBMCs, obtained from a glioma patient whose treatment included an IDH1 peptide vaccine. The sequence was collected from a man in his forties or fifties with glioma. CDR3 sequence reads: CASSVRDSLRRSYGYTF. As DNA, the CDR3 is TGTGCCAGTAGTGTCCGGGACAGCCTCAGACGATCCTATGGCTACACCTTC.